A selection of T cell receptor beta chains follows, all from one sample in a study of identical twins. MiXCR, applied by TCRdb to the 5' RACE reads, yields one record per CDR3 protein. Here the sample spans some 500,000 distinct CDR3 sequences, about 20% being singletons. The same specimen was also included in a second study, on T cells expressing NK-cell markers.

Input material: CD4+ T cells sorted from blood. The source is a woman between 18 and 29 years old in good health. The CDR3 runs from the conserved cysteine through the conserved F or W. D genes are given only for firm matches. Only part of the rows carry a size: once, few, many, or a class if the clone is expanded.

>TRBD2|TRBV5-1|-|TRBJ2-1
CASGGGSFYNEQFF
TGCGCCAGCGGGGGGGGTAGCTTCTACAATGAGCAGTTCTTC
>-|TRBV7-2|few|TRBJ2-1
CASGRGLNNEQFF
TGTGCCAGCGGTCGGGGACTCAACAATGAGCAGTTCTTC
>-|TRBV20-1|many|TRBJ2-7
CSASSPGTSYEQYF
TGCAGTGCTAGTTCGCCAGGGACCTCCTACGAGCAGTACTTC
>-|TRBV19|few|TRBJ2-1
CASSPHSYNEQFF
TGTGCCAGTAGTCCCCACTCCTACAATGAGCAGTTCTTC
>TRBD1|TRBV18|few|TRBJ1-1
CASSPLNRGRSEAFF
TGTGCCAGCTCACCACTTAACAGGGGAAGGTCTGAAGCTTTCTTT
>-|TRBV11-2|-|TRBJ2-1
CASSLKSGYNEQFF
TGTGCCAGCAGCTTAAAGAGCGGGTACAATGAGCAGTTCTTC
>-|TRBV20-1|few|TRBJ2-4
CSARDPKLAKNIQYF
TGCAGTGCTAGAGATCCTAAATTAGCCAAAAACATTCAGTACTTC
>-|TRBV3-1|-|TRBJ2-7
CASSQAGGVPKHWGAYEQYF
TGTGCCAGCAGCCAAGCCGGTGGGGTACCGAAACACTGGGGCGCCTACGAGCAGTACTTC
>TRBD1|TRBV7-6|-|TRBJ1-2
CASSLSVQGNYGYTF
TGTGCCAGCAGCTTATCCGTACAGGGGAACTATGGCTACACCTTC
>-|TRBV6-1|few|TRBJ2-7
CASSALSFGYEQYF
TGTGCCAGCAGCGCACTCTCGTTCGGGTACGAGCAGTACTTC
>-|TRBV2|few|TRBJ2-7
CASRSGTTYEQYF
TGTGCCAGCAGGTCAGGCACAACCTACGAGCAGTACTTC
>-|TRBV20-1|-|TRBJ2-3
CSARGRITDTQYF
TGCAGTGCTAGAGGCAGGATCACAGATACGCAGTATTTT
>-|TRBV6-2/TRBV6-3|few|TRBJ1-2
CASSYTRDGIFSYGYTF
TGTGCCAGCAGTTACACCCGGGACGGAATCTTTTCCTATGGCTACACCTTC
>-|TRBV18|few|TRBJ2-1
CASSREGEQFF
TGTGCCAGCTCACGGGAAGGTGAGCAGTTCTTC
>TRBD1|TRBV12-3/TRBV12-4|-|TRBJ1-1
CASDRGLTEAFF
TGTGCCAGCGACAGGGGGCTCACTGAAGCTTTCTTT
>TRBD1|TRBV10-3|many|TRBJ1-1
CAIRDRGHTEAFF
TGTGCCATCAGGGACAGGGGTCACACTGAAGCTTTCTTT